The 2 T cell receptor beta chains presented below share a single source sample, sequenced in a study of T cell repertoires in cytomegalovirus infection. MiXCR, applied by TCRdb to the reads, yields one record per CDR3 protein. The data contain some 170,000 distinct CDR3 sequences, about a sixth of them singletons. The sample taken for sequencing was CD8+ T cells from PBMCs. These receptors were obtained from a human donor in good health (CMV status not recorded). Some clones in this sample may be carry-over from other donors' samples.

V is TRBV6-2 or TRBV6-3 and J is TRBJ1-2, with D hard to call. This CDR3 region has 11 residues. The V and J ends lost 2 bases and 8 bases respectively, with 6 bases between them. Germline CDR1 MNHEY, CDR2 SVGEGT. CDR3 amino acids: CASSYALGYTF. Here the CDR3 DNA reads TGTGCCAGCAGTTACGCCCTCGGCTACACCTTC.

The chain joins TRBV6-6 to TRBJ2-1, with D perhaps matching TRBD2 (7 bases). Germline lookup yields CDR1 MNHNY and CDR2 SVGAGI (reference sequence). V lost 5 bases, J lost 3 bases, and 11 bases lay in between. The CDR3 covers 14 residues. This chain's CDR3 is CASSGRGGYNEQFF. The CDR3 DNA sequence: TGTGCCAGCAGTGGGAGGGGGGGCTACAATGAGCAGTTCTTC.